This TCR beta chain comes out of a study of blood T cell repertoires in COVID-19. Background on the study: The samples span acute and convalescent COVID-19 from the United States, Italy and Spain. Sample material is recorded as cDNA or gDNA derived from T cells, B-cell-depleted T cells, or PBMCs.

Enrolment of Seattle patients took place during active infection, and they were followed longitudinally. Per the original methods: Amplification with reference gene primers provided the estimates of nucleated cell counts. Data came from immunoSEQ multiplex PCR; TCRdb stores just in-frame clones and leaves some out. V, J and clone size reflect that table, while D and trimming were determined from the DNA. This repertoire shows about 150,000 clones, 85% to 90% found once; its top ten account for roughly 2.5%. Looked up from germline, CDR1 is MDHEN and CDR2 is SYDVKM. CDR3 length: 18 residues. V dropped 6 bases and J dropped 2; count of bases not matched to a gene: 16.

V is TRBV28 and J is TRBJ2-1, with TRBD2 matching 7 bases. The source material was peripheral blood. The TCR originated in a woman over 75 with COVID-19, enrolled during active disease. CDR3 nucleotide sequence: TGTGCCAGCAGGACAACTGTGGTAGCGGGTAATACCTACAATGAGCAGTTCTTC. Amino acid sequence: CASRTTVVAGNTYNEQFF.